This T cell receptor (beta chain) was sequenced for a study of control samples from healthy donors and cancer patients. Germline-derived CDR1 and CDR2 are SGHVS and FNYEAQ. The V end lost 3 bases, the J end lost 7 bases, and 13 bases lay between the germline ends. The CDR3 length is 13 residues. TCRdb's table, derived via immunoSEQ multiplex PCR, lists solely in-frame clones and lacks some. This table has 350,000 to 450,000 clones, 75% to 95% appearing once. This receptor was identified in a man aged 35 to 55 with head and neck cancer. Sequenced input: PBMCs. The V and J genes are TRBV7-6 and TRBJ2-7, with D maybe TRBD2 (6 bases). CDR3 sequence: CASSLGGVGEQYF. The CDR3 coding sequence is TGTGCCAGCAGCTTGGGCGGGGTGGGAGAGCAGTACTTC.